This record looks at one T cell receptor beta chain sequence and its context. Other DNA sequences in this sample translate to the same CDR3. In the source study's methods: Reference gene primer amplification gave estimated nucleated cell counts. Profiled with immunoSEQ multiplex PCR; TCRdb holds only in-frame clones, not every one. V and J calls and clone size are copied from that table; D and trimming were computed from the DNA. The sample lists about 270,000 clones, around 85% occurring once. This entry belongs to a study of blood T cell repertoires in COVID-19. Whole-study context: Whether acute or convalescent, the COVID-19 samples came from the United States, Italy and Spain. Sources were T cells, B-cell-depleted T cells, or PBMCs; the material itself was cDNA or gDNA.

The source is a woman in her seventies with acute or convalescent COVID-19. The specimen sequenced was peripheral blood.

The CDR3 coding sequence is TGTGCCAGCAGCCAAGTCCGGGGTTCTGGCTACACCTTC. Translation gives CASSQVRGSGYTF. The rearrangement uses TRBV3-1 (or the pseudogene TRBV3-2) and TRBJ1-2; no definite D call. Germline V CDR1 and CDR2: LGHDT, YNNKEL (reference sequence). The CDR3 runs to 13 residues. Deletions cut 1 base from V and 7 bases from J, with 10 bases between.